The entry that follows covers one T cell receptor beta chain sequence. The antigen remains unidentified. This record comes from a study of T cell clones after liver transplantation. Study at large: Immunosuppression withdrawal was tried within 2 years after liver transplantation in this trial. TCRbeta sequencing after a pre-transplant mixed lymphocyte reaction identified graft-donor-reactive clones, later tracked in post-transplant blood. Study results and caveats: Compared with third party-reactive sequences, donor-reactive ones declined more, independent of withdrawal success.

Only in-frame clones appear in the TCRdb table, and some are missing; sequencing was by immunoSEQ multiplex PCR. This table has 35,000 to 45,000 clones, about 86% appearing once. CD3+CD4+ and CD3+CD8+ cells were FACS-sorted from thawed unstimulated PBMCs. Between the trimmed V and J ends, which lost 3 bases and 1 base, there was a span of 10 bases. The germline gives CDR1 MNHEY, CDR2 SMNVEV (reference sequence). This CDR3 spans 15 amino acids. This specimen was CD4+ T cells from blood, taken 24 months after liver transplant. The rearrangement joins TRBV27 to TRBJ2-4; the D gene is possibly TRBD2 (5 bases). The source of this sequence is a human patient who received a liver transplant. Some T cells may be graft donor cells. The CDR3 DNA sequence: TGTGCCAGCAGTTTTACCGGGGTTGCCAAAAACATTCAGTACTTC. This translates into CASSFTGVAKNIQYF.